The source of this T cell receptor beta chain is a study of blood T cell repertoires in COVID-19. Study-level information: The samples span acute and convalescent COVID-19 from the United States, Italy and Spain. Sources were T cells, B-cell-depleted T cells, or PBMCs; the material itself was cDNA or gDNA.

Under the authors' procedure: The assay estimated nucleated cells by amplifying reference gene primers. Generated by immunoSEQ multiplex PCR, the TCRdb table keeps only in-frame clones and is missing some. V and J calls and clone size are as listed in that table; D and trimming were resolved from the DNA. The sample consists of fewer than 200,000 clones, roughly 79% of them appearing once. Patients of the Seattle cohort, enrolled during active infection, were followed longitudinally. This clonotype was sampled from a woman of 80 years or more with COVID-19, enrolled during active disease. The sequencing input was peripheral blood.

CDR3 coding DNA: TGTGCCAGCAGCTTCCCGGAGACAGGGTTCTATGGCTACACCTTC. Translating gives CASSFPETGFYGYTF. The rearrangement uses TRBV5-8 and TRBJ1-2; 7 nucleotides line up with TRBD1. The CDR3 length is 15 residues. V shed 2 bases and J 4 bases; nucleotides not matched to a gene: 8. Germline-derived CDR1 and CDR2 are SGHTS and YDEGEE.